Presented here are 7 T cell receptor beta chains from one specimen sequenced in a study of tissue T cells after allogeneic stem cell transplantation. Method: immunoSEQ multiplex PCR; TCRdb's copy keeps in-frame clones and lacks some. The data show roughly 9,700 clones, about 47% seen once. Time point in this sample: mouse harvest day 7 after allogeneic transplant. The graft held 10^6 splenic CD5+ T cells and 10^7 T-cell-depleted bone marrow cells. Sequenced material: gut tissue. Source of these receptors: a female BALB/c mouse given C57BL/6 T cells with graft-versus-host disease after an allogeneic hematopoietic cell transplant.

A few counts support this clone. Genes and germline come from the mouse. The CDR3 goes on 1 residue after the read ends, and that part is filled in from the germline J gene. The chain employs TRBV12-1 and TRBJ1-2; 7 bases align to TRBD1. The V gene end was trimmed by 4 bases and the J gene end by 3 bases; junction bases not matched to a gene: 7. CDR1 SGHSN and CDR2 HYEKVE come from the germline V gene. CDR3 length equals 14 residues. This chain's CDR3 is CASSRQGRDSDYTF. The sequenced part of the CDR3 DNA is TGTGCCAGCTCACGACAGGGAAGGGACTCCGACTACACC.

Note on this clone: Mouse germline and gene names are used. The read gets to within 1 residue of the CDR3 end, and the germline J gene fills in the rest. V gene TRBV13-1 combines with J gene TRBJ2-2; D call uncertain. The V gene's germline CDR1 is NSHNY and CDR2 SYGAGN. The germline V and J ends were trimmed by 6 bases and 1 base, with 7 bases remaining between them. The CDR3 runs 13 residues. CDR3 residues: CASIVGNTGQLYF. The sequenced CDR3 bases are TGTGCCAGCATAGTGGGAAACACCGGGCAGCTCTAC.

This clone appeared a few times. Gene names refer to mouse genes. With the read ending 1 residue before the CDR3 end, the germline J gene is used to fill in that end. V and J are TRBV5 and TRBJ2-5, with TRBD2 identical over 13 bases. V dropped 0 bases and J dropped 3; count of bases not matched to a gene: 0. Germline V lookup: CDR1 LGHNA, CDR2 YNLKQL (reference sequence). The CDR3 runs 16 residues. The CDR3 region is CASSQEGLGGQDTQYF. The CDR3 bases that were read are TGTGCCAGCAGCCAAGAGGGACTGGGGGGGCAAGACACCCAGTAC.

In regard to this clone: Gene names and germline refer to mouse. The read ends 1 residue shy of where the CDR3 ends; the end is completed using the germline J gene. The chain has TRBV12-2 and TRBJ1-6; D not resolved. TRBJ1-6 has ORF status, its function being uncertain. There are 14 residues in the CDR3. Germline-derived CDR1 and CDR2 are SGHLS and HYDKME. Trimming took off 2 bases at V and 0 bases at J, with 4 bases between the two ends. CDR3 region: CASSPHSYNSPLYF. The CDR3 bases that were read are TGTGCCAGCTCTCCCCATTCCTATAATTCGCCCCTCTAC.

Details on this clone: The gene names here belong to mouse. The CDR3 extends 1 residue past the end of the read, so its final part is completed from the germline J gene. This chain links TRBV16 with TRBJ2-1; TRBD2 aligns across 7 bases. Germline lookup yields CDR1 SGHSA and CDR2 FRNQAP. V shed 0 bases and J 7 bases; nucleotides not matched to a gene: 3. The CDR3 consists of 14 residues. The CDR3 bases that were read are TGTGCAAGCAGCTTAGATACTGGGGTCGCTGAGCAGTTC. Protein: CASSLDTGVAEQF. The entire CDR3 sequence reads CASSLDTGVAEQFF.

Points on this clone: The gene names given are mouse names. Read coverage stops 1 residue before the CDR3 terminus; the germline J gene supplies the remainder. This chain connects TRBV12-2 to TRBJ1-4; D perhaps matches TRBD1 (5 bases). V lost 2 bases, J lost 0 bases, and 6 bases lay in between. Germline assignment: CDR1 SGHLS and CDR2 HYDKME. The CDR3 is 14 amino acids. The CDR3 bases that were read are TGTGCCAGCTCTCGGGACGTTTCCAACGAAAGATTATTT. Translation: CASSRDVSNERLF. The entire CDR3 is CASSRDVSNERLFF.

This clone was detected a few times. Gene names and germline refer to mouse. The read ends 1 residue shy of where the CDR3 ends; the end is completed using the germline J gene. The chain has TRBV14 and TRBJ2-7; 11 bases match TRBD2. Germline V gene sequence: CDR1 SGHDT, CDR2 FRDEAV. Trimming took 5 bases from V and 6 from J; bases not matched to a gene: 4. The CDR3 covers 13 residues. The CDR3 loop is CASSPDWGVEQYF. The covered CDR3 bases are TGTGCCAGCAGCCCGGACTGGGGGGTTGAACAGTAC.